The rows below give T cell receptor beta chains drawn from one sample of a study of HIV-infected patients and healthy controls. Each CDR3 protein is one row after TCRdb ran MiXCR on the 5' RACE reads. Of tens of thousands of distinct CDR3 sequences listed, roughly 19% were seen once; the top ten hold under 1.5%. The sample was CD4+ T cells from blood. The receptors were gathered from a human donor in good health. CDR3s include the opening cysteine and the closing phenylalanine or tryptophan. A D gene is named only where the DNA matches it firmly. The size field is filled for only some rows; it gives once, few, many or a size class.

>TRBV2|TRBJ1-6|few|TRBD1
TGTGCCAGCCACGACAGGGGGACGAATTCACCCCTCCACTTT
CASHDRGTNSPLHF
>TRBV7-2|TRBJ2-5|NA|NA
TGTGCCAGCAGCTTCCAATACCAAGAGACCCAGTACTTC
CASSFQYQETQYF
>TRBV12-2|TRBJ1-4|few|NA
TGTGCAAGTCGCTCGATGAAGAACCACCGGGACAGGGGGTGTGCAACTAATGAAAAACTGTTTTTT
CASRSMKNHRDRGCATNEKLFF
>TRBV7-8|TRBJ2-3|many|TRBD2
TGTGCCAGCAGCGCCCGGGACTACCCGTCCCCGGATACGCAGTATTTT
CASSARDYPSPDTQYF
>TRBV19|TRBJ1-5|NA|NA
TGTGCCAGTAGTCCGGCAGATCGTTATAGCAATCAGCCCCAGCATTTT
CASSPADRYSNQPQHF
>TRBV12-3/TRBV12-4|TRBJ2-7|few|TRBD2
TGTGCCAGCGGGACTAGCGGGTACGAGCAGTACTTC
CASGTSGYEQYF
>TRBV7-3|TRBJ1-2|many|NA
TGTGCCAGCAGCCCAGTAAGGCGGGGTTCAGATGGCTACACCTTC
CASSPVRRGSDGYTF
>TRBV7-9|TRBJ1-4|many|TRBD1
TGTGCCAGCAGAGACGGACAGGGCACGAATGAAAAACTGTTTTTT
CASRDGQGTNEKLFF
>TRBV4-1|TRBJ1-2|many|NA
TGCGCCAGCAGCCAAGGGCCGTCAGGGACCTATGGCTACACCTTC
CASSQGPSGTYGYTF
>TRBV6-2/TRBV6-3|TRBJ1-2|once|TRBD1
TGTGCCAGCCGCCTGAGAGGAGGGGGCGCCGGTGGCTACACCTTC
CASRLRGGGAGGYTF
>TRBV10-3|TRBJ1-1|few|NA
TGTGCTACCGGGGGAACGAACACTGAAGCTTTCTTT
CATGGTNTEAFF
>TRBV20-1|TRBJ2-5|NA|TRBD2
TGCAGTGCTGACAGGACTAGCGGGGGGGCAGAGACCCAGTACTTC
CSADRTSGGAETQYF
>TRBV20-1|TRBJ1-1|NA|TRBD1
TGCAGTGCTAGAAGAGACAGGGGGGTGAACACTGAAGCTTTCTTT
CSARRDRGVNTEAFF
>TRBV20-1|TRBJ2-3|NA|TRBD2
TGCAGTGCTGTTACTAGCGGGAGGGATGATACGCAGTATTTT
CSAVTSGRDDTQYF
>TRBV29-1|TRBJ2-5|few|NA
TGCAGCACAAGAAGGGGAGAGACCCAGTACTTC
CSTRRGETQYF
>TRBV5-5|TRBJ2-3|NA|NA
TGTGCCAGCAGCTTGGGGGGAGGAGGGGGTGAGGGTACGCAGTATTTT
CASSLGGGGGEGTQYF
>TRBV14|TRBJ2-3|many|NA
TGTGCCAGCAGCCAAGATGCAGTTAAGACCGGGAGTACGCAGTATTTT
CASSQDAVKTGSTQYF
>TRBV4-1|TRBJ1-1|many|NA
TGCGCCAGCAGCCAAGAGGGGCGCGACACTGAAGCTTTCTTT
CASSQEGRDTEAFF
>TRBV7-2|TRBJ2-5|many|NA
TGTGCCAGCAGCTTACAGGCAGGGTCGTCACAAGAGACCCAGTACTTC
CASSLQAGSSQETQYF
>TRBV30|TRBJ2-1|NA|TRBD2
TGTGCCTGGAAGCCCCAGACTAGCGGGAGGGCCGGTGAGCAGTTCTTC
CAWKPQTSGRAGEQFF
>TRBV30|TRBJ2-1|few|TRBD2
TGTGCCTGGACCCTAGCGGGGAGCTACAATGAGCAGTTCTTC
CAWTLAGSYNEQFF
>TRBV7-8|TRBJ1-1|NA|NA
TGTGCCAGCAGCTTAGCGGAAGGGGGTGAAGCTTTCTTT
CASSLAEGGEAFF
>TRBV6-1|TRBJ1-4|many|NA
TGTGCCAGCACCCTCACAGTGGTGGGAGAAAAACTGTTTTTT
CASTLTVVGEKLFF
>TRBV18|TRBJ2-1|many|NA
TGTGCCAGCTCACAGGGGGTGGCTTTCTACAATGAGCAGTTCTTC
CASSQGVAFYNEQFF
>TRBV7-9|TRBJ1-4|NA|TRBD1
TGTGCCAGCAGCAAACTCTGGACAGGGGGCCCGGGGGAAAAACTGTTTTTT
CASSKLWTGGPGEKLFF
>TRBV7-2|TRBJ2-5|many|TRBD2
TGTGCCAGCAGCACGGGGGGGGGCCCGAAGACCCAGTACTTC
CASSTGGGPKTQYF
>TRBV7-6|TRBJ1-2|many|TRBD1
TGTGCCAGCCGCCGACAGGGGACTCCCGATGGGTATGGCTACACCTTC
CASRRQGTPDGYGYTF
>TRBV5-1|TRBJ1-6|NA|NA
TGCGCCAGCAGCCCTGGGGTGGGGCCGTCGGGCTATAATTCACCCCTCCACTTT
CASSPGVGPSGYNSPLHF
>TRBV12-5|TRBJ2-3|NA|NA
TGTGCTAGTCTGCTGGTAGATACGCAGTATTTT
CASLLVDTQYF
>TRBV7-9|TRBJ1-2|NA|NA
TGTGCCAGCAGCTTAGGTGGAGGAGAGACCTATGGCTACACCTTC
CASSLGGGETYGYTF
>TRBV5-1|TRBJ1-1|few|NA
TGCGCCAGCAGCTCGGGGGACTCGGGGACTGAAGCTTTCTTT
CASSSGDSGTEAFF
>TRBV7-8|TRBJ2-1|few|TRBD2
TGTGCCAGCAGCTCACGACTAGCGGTCAATGAGCAGTTCTTC
CASSSRLAVNEQFF
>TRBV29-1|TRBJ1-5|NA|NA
TGCAGCGTTGGGGTGGACCCCAATCAGCCCCAGCATTTT
CSVGVDPNQPQHF
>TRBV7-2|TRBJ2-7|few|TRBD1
TGTGCCAGCAGCTTACACCAGGGGGCTTACGAGCAGTACTTC
CASSLHQGAYEQYF
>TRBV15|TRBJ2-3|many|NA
TGTGCCACCAGAGCTACAGGGAATCGGTATTTT
CATRATGNRYF
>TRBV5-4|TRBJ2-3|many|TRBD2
TGTGCCAGCTTCGCGGGAGGTTCATACGATACGCAGTATTTT
CASFAGGSYDTQYF
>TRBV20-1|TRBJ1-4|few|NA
TGCAGTGCTAGAGGAGCAAGAACATCTGGCGAAAAACTGTTTTTT
CSARGARTSGEKLFF
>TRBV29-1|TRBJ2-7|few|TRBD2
TGCAGCGTTGGGCCCAGCGGGAGCTACGAGCAGTACTTC
CSVGPSGSYEQYF
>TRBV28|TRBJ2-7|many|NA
TGTGCCAGCAGTTCCTTGACGGTTAGCTCCTACGAGCAGTACTTC
CASSSLTVSSYEQYF
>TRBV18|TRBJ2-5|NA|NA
TGTGCCAGCTCACCACCGAACAGCCAAGAGACCCAGTACTTC
CASSPPNSQETQYF
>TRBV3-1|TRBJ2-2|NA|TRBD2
TGTGCCAGCAGCCCCATGAGCGGGAGAAACACCGGGGAGCTGTTTTTT
CASSPMSGRNTGELFF
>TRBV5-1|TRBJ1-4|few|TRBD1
TGCGCCAGCAGCTTTGGACAGGGGGCGACTAATGAAAAACTGTTTTTT
CASSFGQGATNEKLFF
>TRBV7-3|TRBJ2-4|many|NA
TGTGCCAGCACCCTAACTGAAAAGGAGAGGTACTTC
CASTLTEKERYF
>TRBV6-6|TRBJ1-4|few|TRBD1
TGTGCCAGCAGTGACAGGGGGGTAATTGGTGAAAAACTGTTTTTT
CASSDRGVIGEKLFF
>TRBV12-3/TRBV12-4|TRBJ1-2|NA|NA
TGTGCCAGCAGTTTACAGACGGCTAACTATGGCTACACCTTC
CASSLQTANYGYTF
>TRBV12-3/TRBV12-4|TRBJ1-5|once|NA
TGTGCCAGCAGTCCAACCGGGACAACTCAGCCCCAGCATTTT
CASSPTGTTQPQHF
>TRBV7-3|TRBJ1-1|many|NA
TGTGCCAGCAGCCCCACGGGTCTCCGTGAAGCTTTCTTT
CASSPTGLREAFF
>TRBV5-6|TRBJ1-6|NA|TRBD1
TGTGCCAGCAGCCCCTACGGGGACAGCTGGGTTGCACCCCTCCACTTT
CASSPYGDSWVAPLHF
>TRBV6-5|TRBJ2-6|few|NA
TGTGCCAGCAGTTACAGGGTGTCGGTCTCTGGGGCCAACGTCCTGACTTTC
CASSYRVSVSGANVLTF
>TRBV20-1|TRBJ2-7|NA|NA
TGCAGTGCTAGTGCTCAGGGCACCTACGAGCAGTACTTC
CSASAQGTYEQYF
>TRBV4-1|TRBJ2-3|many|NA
TGCGCCAGCAGCCAATCGAACAGGGTTGCCCCAGATACGCAGTATTTT
CASSQSNRVAPDTQYF
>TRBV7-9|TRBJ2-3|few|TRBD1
TGTGCCAGCAGCTTACACCGGGACAGGGCAGATACGCAGTATTTT
CASSLHRDRADTQYF